This is a list of T cell receptor beta chains from one sample in a study of cytomegalovirus exposure and HLA in healthy donors. Data came from immunoSEQ multiplex PCR; TCRdb stores just in-frame clones and leaves some out. The repertoire holds about 69,000 clones, with roughly 76% as singletons. The sequenced sample was PBMCs. The receptors stem from a man aged 18 to 29 in good health and CMV-seronegative. CDR3s include the opening cysteine and the closing phenylalanine or tryptophan. The D gene is left open where the match is weak. Not every row has a clone size; where given, it reads once, few, many or a size class.

>.|TRBV4-2|16|TRBJ1-6|.
TGTGCCAGCAGCCAAGAGGTTAGCTCCTATAATTCACCCCTCCACTTT
CASSQEVSSYNSPLHF
>few|TRBV27|11|TRBJ2-3|.
TGTGCCAGCGGGGGACTAGATACGCAGTATTTT
CASGGLDTQYF
>.|TRBV6-6|12|TRBJ2-7|.
TGTGCCAGCAGTTACTCAGGGGACGAGCAGTACTTC
CASSYSGDEQYF
>.|TRBV19|14|TRBJ2-1|TRBD2
TGTGCCAGTCCTAGACCGGGACTAGCTGTTGAGCAGTTCTTC
CASPRPGLAVEQFF
>few|TRBV7-9|15|TRBJ1-2|.
TGTGCCAGCAGCTTAATGTCAGGCTCTGGGTATGGCTACACCTTC
CASSLMSGSGYGYTF
>.|TRBV29-1|12|TRBJ1-4|TRBD1
TGCAGCGGGGGACAGCAAGGCGAAAAACTGTTTTTT
CSGGQQGEKLFF
>few|TRBV7-6|16|TRBJ2-3|.
TGTGCCAGCAGCTTAGGTGCGGTGGGAGGCACAGATACGCAGTATTTT
CASSLGAVGGTDTQYF
>.|TRBV27|18|TRBJ2-6|TRBD1
TGTGCCAGCAGCCCATTAGGGACAGGGGTGTCTGGGGCCAACGTCCTGACTTTC
CASSPLGTGVSGANVLTF
>.|TRBV18|16|TRBJ2-7|.
TGTGCCAGCTCATCCAAACAGGGCGGTGGAACCTACGAGCAGTACTTC
CASSSKQGGGTYEQYF
>few|TRBV28|18|TRBJ1-6|TRBD1
TGTGCCAGCAGTTTAAGGTCAGGGGGTGGTCAGTTGAATTCACCCCTCCACTTT
CASSLRSGGGQLNSPLHF
>.|TRBV5-4|15|TRBJ1-2|.
TGTGCCAGCAGCCCCCCAAGCGCAGGGCGGGGAGGCTACACCTTC
CASSPPSAGRGGYTF
>.|TRBV30|12|TRBJ1-2|.
TGTGCCTCGACCGAGACCCTGAGGGGCTACACCTTC
CASTETLRGYTF
>.|TRBV6-1|16|TRBJ1-2|TRBD1
TGTGCCAGCAGTGAAGTAAGACGTGACAGGGGGACTGGCTACACCTTC
CASSEVRRDRGTGYTF
>.|TRBV7-3|16|TRBJ1-6|.
TGTGCCAGCAGCTTATACGGACAGAGGGGTGCTTCACCCCTCCACTTT
CASSLYGQRGASPLHF
>.|TRBV19|15|TRBJ1-4|TRBD1
TGTGCCAGTAGCTCCGACAGGGTAGGGAATGAAAAACTGTTTTTT
CASSSDRVGNEKLFF
>.|TRBV11-3|17|TRBJ2-4|TRBD1
TGTGCCAGCAGCCTCGGAGGTGGGACAGGGGTCAAAAACATTCAGTACTTC
CASSLGGGTGVKNIQYF
>.|TRBV6-5|14|TRBJ2-5|TRBD2
TGTGCCAGCTATAGCGGGGGCCCAGAAGAGACCCAGTACTTC
CASYSGGPEETQYF
>.|TRBV7-9|13|TRBJ1-1|.
TGTGCCAGCAGCGGTACGGGGGACACTGAAGCTTTCTTT
CASSGTGDTEAFF
>.|TRBV2|15|TRBJ2-3|.
TGTGCCAGCAGTAATTCCCCCACAGGGCTAGATACGCAGTATTTT
CASSNSPTGLDTQYF
>.|TRBV30|16|TRBJ2-2|.
TGTGCCTGGAGTGTACTCGGAGGCGCGGACACCGGGGAGCTGTTTTTT
CAWSVLGGADTGELFF
>.|TRBV6-4|13|TRBJ1-2|TRBD1
TGTGCCAGCAGATACGGACAGGGCTACGGCTACACCTTC
CASRYGQGYGYTF
>medium-sized|TRBV6-1|15|TRBJ2-5|.
TGTGCCAGCAGTGAATGGGCAGGGGAGGGAGAGACCCAGTACTTC
CASSEWAGEGETQYF
>.|TRBV7-8|14|TRBJ1-2|.
TGTGCCAGCAGCCTTGGGGCCTGGGGCTATGGCTACACCTTC
CASSLGAWGYGYTF
>few|TRBV7-2|15|TRBJ1-3|TRBD1
TGTGCCAGCAGCTCCTCTACAGGGGCTGGAAACACCATATATTTT
CASSSSTGAGNTIYF
>.|TRBV5-1|15|TRBJ2-7|.
TGCGCCAGCAGCCCACCCCGGCAGGGAGGATTCGAGCAGTACTTC
CASSPPRQGGFEQYF
>once|TRBV7-2|12|TRBJ1-1|.
TGTGCCAGCAGCTTCGGAGGAATTGAAGCTTTCTTT
CASSFGGIEAFF
>.|TRBV7-2|16|TRBJ2-5|.
TGTGCCAGCAGCTTAGGACCGGCTAGACGGGAAGAGACCCAGTACTTC
CASSLGPARREETQYF
>.|TRBV23-1|17|TRBJ1-2|.
TGCGCCAGCAGTCACCTTTCCCTGGGGGGTTTATGCTATGGCTACACCTTC
CASSHLSLGGLCYGYTF
>.|TRBV27|14|TRBJ1-1|TRBD1
TGTGCCAGCAGTCTCAGACAGGGCAACACTGAAGCTTTCTTT
CASSLRQGNTEAFF
>.|TRBV9|18|TRBJ1-1|.
TGTGCCAGCAGCGTATTGGGAGGGTCGGGAAGGGAGAACACTGAAGCTTTCTTT
CASSVLGGSGRENTEAFF
>.|TRBV7-8|15|TRBJ2-1|TRBD2
TGTGCCAGCAGCTTATTGCGGGGGGGCGAGGGTGAGCAGTTCTTC
CASSLLRGGEGEQFF
>few|TRBV5-1|15|TRBJ2-1|.
TGCGCCAGCAGCTTGGCCCCGGGGGTGAGGAATGAGCAGTTCTTC
CASSLAPGVRNEQFF
>.|TRBV25-1|17|TRBJ1-4|.
TGTGCCAGCAGTAAGATTCCCCAGGACAGCCTTAATGAAAAACTGTTTTTT
CASSKIPQDSLNEKLFF
>.|TRBV2|13|TRBJ2-7|TRBD2
TGTGCCAGCGGGGGGACTAGCGGCTACGAGCAGTACTTC
CASGGTSGYEQYF
>.|TRBV4-1|15|TRBJ2-4|TRBD1
TGCGCCAGCAGCGAGGGGGCCCAAGCCAAAAACATTCAGTACTTC
CASSEGAQAKNIQYF
>.|TRBV7-8|15|TRBJ2-1|TRBD2
TGTGCCAGCAGCCCCAACAGCGGGGTTAACAATGAGCAGTTCTTC
CASSPNSGVNNEQFF
>.|TRBV5-1|15|TRBJ2-2|.
TGCGCCAGCAGCTTGGATCGTTCGAACACCGGGGAGCTGTTTTTT
CASSLDRSNTGELFF
>.|TRBV6-1|15|TRBJ2-7|TRBD2
TGTGCCAGCACCAGGCCGGCACTAGCGGACTACGAGCAGTACTTC
CASTRPALADYEQYF
>.|TRBV25-1|16|TRBJ1-5|TRBD1
TGTGCCAGCAGTGAAATGGGGACAGGTTTTAATCAGCCCCAGCATTTT
CASSEMGTGFNQPQHF
>.|TRBV25-1|12|TRBJ2-7|.
TGTGCCAGCAGTGAACGACAGTACGAGCAGTACTTC
CASSERQYEQYF
>.|TRBV9|14|TRBJ2-1|TRBD1
TGTGCCAGCAGCGCAGGGACAGGGGGTAATGAGCAGTTCTTC
CASSAGTGGNEQFF